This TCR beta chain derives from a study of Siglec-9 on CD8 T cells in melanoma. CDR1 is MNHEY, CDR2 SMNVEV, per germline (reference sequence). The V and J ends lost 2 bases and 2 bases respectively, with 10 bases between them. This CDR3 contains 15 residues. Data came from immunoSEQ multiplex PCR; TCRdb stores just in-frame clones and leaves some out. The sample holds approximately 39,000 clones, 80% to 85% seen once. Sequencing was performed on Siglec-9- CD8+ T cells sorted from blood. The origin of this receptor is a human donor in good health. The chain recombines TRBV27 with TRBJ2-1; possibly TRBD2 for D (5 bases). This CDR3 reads CASSLGGEPYNEQFF. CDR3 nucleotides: TGTGCCAGCAGTTTAGGAGGAGAACCCTACAATGAGCAGTTCTTC.